Below, 20 T cell receptor beta chains from the same sample are listed, as sequenced in a study of blood T cells in healthy people across ages. With a J-beta primer mix and a sample-barcoded 5' primer, a second PCR ran about 6 to 11 cycles. Using its own MiXCR run on the 5' RACE reads, TCRdb lists one record per CDR3 protein. Found here are 650,000 to 950,000 distinct CDR3 sequences, 40% to 50% of them singletons; the top ten hold around 21%. Sequences were obtained from blood. Source of these receptors: a man aged 60-69 years in good health.

V gene TRBV12-5 combines with J gene TRBJ2-5, with D tentatively TRBD1 (5 bases). The J call is uncertain, as TRBJ2-7 better fits the DNA end. The CDR3 length is 15 residues. Per the germline V gene, CDR1 is LGHNT and CDR2 is FRNRAP. The CDR3 is CASGLSQGKAYEQYF. As DNA, the CDR3 is TGTGCTAGTGGTTTGAGTCAGGGTAAAGCCTACGAGCAGTACTTC.

V gene TRBV7-2 combines with J gene TRBJ2-1; either TRBD1 or TRBD2 may supply D (5 bases each). Germline assignment: CDR1 SGHTA and CDR2 FQGNSA. The CDR3 loop spans 17 amino acids. The V end was cut by 5 bases, the J end by 6 bases, with 23 bases between. The CDR3 reads CASSAEPSGAPGNEQFF. The CDR3 DNA reads TGTGCCAGCAGCGCCGAACCCTCCGGGGCTCCAGGCAATGAGCAGTTCTTC.

The gene calls are TRBV20-1 and TRBJ2-3; tentatively, D is TRBD1 or TRBD2 (8 bases each). Germline loops: CDR1 DFQATT, CDR2 SNEGSKA (reference sequence). The V end was cut by 2 bases, the J end by 4 bases, with 19 bases between. The CDR3 sequence is 16 residues long. This CDR3 is CSARRTSRGRADTQYF. The CDR3 DNA is TGCAGTGCTAGAAGGACTAGCAGGGGGCGGGCAGATACGCAGTATTTT.

This chain joins TRBV15 and TRBJ1-5; unclear D gene. Germline loops: CDR1 LNHNV, CDR2 YYDKDF (reference sequence). The CDR3 is 17 residues long. V was trimmed by 0 bases and J by 1 base, leaving 13 bases between them. CDR3 loop: CATSRDPDPISNQPQHF. CDR3 sequence (DNA): TGTGCCACCAGCAGAGATCCGGACCCGATAAGCAATCAGCCCCAGCATTTT. Full variable domain (remainder filled in from reference TRBV15 and TRBJ1-5): DAMVIQNPRYQVTQFGKPVTLSCSQTLNHNVMYWYQQKSSQAPKLLFHYYDKDFNNEADTPDNFQSRRPNTSFCFLDIRSPGLGDTAMYLCATSRDPDPISNQPQHFGDGTRLSIL.

The rearrangement links TRBV6-2 or TRBV6-3 to TRBJ2-1, with D perhaps matching TRBD2 (6 bases). With 2 bases removed from V and 12 bases from J, the gap between germline ends came to 11 bases. There are 12 residues in the CDR3. Germline V CDR1 and CDR2: MNHEY, SVGEGT. CDR3: CASSYVKGLQFF. CDR3 bases: TGTGCCAGCAGTTACGTTAAGGGACTGCAGTTCTTC.

This chain connects TRBV20-1 to TRBJ2-7, with D perhaps matching TRBD1 (6 bases). This CDR3 comprises 14 residues. Trimming cost V 3 bases and J 6 bases, with 18 bases left between them. CDR1 and CDR2 (germline): DFQATT, SNEGSKA (reference sequence). CDR3 nucleotide sequence: TGCAGTGCTAGGCGCCAATCTCAGGGGAGCGAGCAGTACTTC. The encoded protein is CSARRQSQGSEQYF.

The rearrangement uses TRBV12-3 or TRBV12-4 and TRBJ2-7; D remains unclear. This CDR3 has 15 amino acids. Trimming cost V 1 base and J 0 bases, with 10 bases left between them. The CDR3 here is CASSLDGRYSYEQYF. CDR3 bases: TGTGCCAGCAGTTTAGATGGCAGATACTCCTACGAGCAGTACTTC.

J is TRBJ2-7 and V is TRBV7-2; D call uncertain. The CDR3 runs to 12 residues. V shed 5 bases and J shed 2 bases, with 7 bases lying between them. Germline-derived CDR1 and CDR2 are SGHTA and FQGNSA. Here the CDR3 reads CASSKRPYEQYF. The CDR3 region has the DNA TGTGCCAGCAGCAAACGGCCCTACGAGCAGTACTTC.

The chain couples TRBV7-8 to TRBJ2-5; no reliable D call. Trimming pared 5 bases from V and 5 bases from J, leaving 15 bases between. The CDR3 totals 14 residues. CDR1 and CDR2 from the germline V gene are SGHVS and FQNEAQ. The CDR3 region is CASSVVVGGETQYF. As DNA, the CDR3 is TGTGCCAGCAGCGTAGTAGTGGGCGGCGAGACCCAGTACTTC.

This clonotype was counted a few times. The chain links TRBV13 to TRBJ2-3, with 9 bases fitting TRBD1. J lost 5 bases, V lost 5 bases, and 11 bases had no gene match. This CDR3 is 16 amino acids long. Germline CDR1 and CDR2: PRHDT and FYEKMQ (reference sequence). The CDR3 DNA is TGTGCCAGCAGCCCCTGGACAGGGGCAGGTGGAGATACGCAGTATTTT. Its protein product is CASSPWTGAGGDTQYF.

This clonotype was found once. A junction end diverges from the germline sequence, so it may reflect a read error. The rearrangement links TRBV4-3 to TRBJ1-4; D unclear. Germline lookup yields CDR1 LGHNA and CDR2 YSLEER. CDR3 size: 14 residues. The CDR3: CASSRLGANETLFF. Written as DNA, the CDR3 is TGCGCCAGCAGTAGACTGGGAGCTAATGAAACACTGTTTTTT.

Written as DNA, the CDR3 is TGTGCCAGCAGCAGGGCGGGGAACACTGAAGCTTTCTTT. Encoded protein: CASSRAGNTEAFF. J is TRBJ1-1 and V is TRBV11-2; the D is unclear. The V gene lost 5 bases and the J gene lost 1 base, with 8 bases spanning the gap. The CDR3 runs 13 residues. The germline V gene has CDR1 SGHAT and CDR2 FQNNGV.

A single count supports this clonotype. The V and J genes are TRBV5-1 and TRBJ2-7; TRBD1 agrees at 10 bases. In germline, CDR1 is SGHRS, CDR2 YFSETQ. The trim removed 2 bases at V and 4 bases at J, leaving 6 bases unmatched. The CDR3 has 15 amino acids. The CDR3 reads CASSFGTGVRYEQYF. CDR3 coding DNA: TGCGCCAGCAGCTTCGGGACAGGGGTAAGGTACGAGCAGTACTTC.

The chain uses TRBV15 and TRBJ1-4; D remains ambiguous. This CDR3 is built from 14 residues. From germline, CDR1 is LNHNV and CDR2 YYDKDF (reference sequence). V gave up 0 bases and J gave up 2 bases, with 4 bases separating them. CDR3 residues: CATSRDTTNEKLFF. CDR3 sequence (DNA): TGTGCCACCAGCAGAGATACGACTAATGAAAAACTGTTTTTT.

CDR3: CASSRQGGQPQHF. The CDR3, as DNA: TGTGCCAGCAGCCGACAGGGAGGGCAGCCCCAGCATTTT. The chain uses TRBV7-9 and TRBJ1-5, with 7 bases aligning to TRBD1. The V gene end was trimmed by 5 bases and the J gene end by 7 bases; junction bases not matched to a gene: 5. The CDR3 extends over 13 amino acids. The germline V gene has CDR1 SEHNR and CDR2 FQNEAQ (reference sequence).

The chain links TRBV20-1 to TRBJ1-3, with TRBD1 matching 7 bases. V shed 3 bases and J 11 bases; nucleotides not matched to a gene: 7. Germline V gene sequence: CDR1 DFQATT, CDR2 SNEGSKA (reference sequence). The CDR3 contains 12 residues. CDR3 DNA: TGCAGTGCTAGTCAGGGAGGGGGCCCCATATATTTT. It encodes CSASQGGGPIYF.

The V and J genes are TRBV6-2 or TRBV6-3 and TRBJ1-2; the match to TRBD1 covers 11 bases. This CDR3 contains 15 residues. The V segment lost 0 bases and the J segment 4 bases; nucleotides outside the gene matches: 1. Looked up from germline, CDR1 is MNHEY and CDR2 is SVGEGT. CDR3 region: CASSYSDRGPYGYTF. The CDR3 coding sequence is TGTGCCAGCAGTTACTCGGACAGGGGGCCCTATGGCTACACCTTC.

V is TRBV20-1 and J is TRBJ2-7, with D tentatively TRBD1 or TRBD2 (5 bases each). The ends were cut back, 5 bases at V and 4 bases at J, with 12 bases in the middle. Germline CDR1 and CDR2: DFQATT and SNEGSKA (reference sequence). The CDR3 has 12 amino acids. The CDR3 sequence: CSAPGTRYEQYF. CDR3 nucleotide sequence: TGCAGTGCTCCAGGGACGAGGTACGAGCAGTACTTC.

The chain recombines TRBV27 with TRBJ1-2; possible D gene TRBD1, 5 bases. CDR1 is MNHEY and CDR2 is SMNVEV in the germline V gene (reference sequence). The CDR3 consists of 14 residues. The V gene lost 3 bases and the J gene lost 6 bases, with 14 bases spanning the gap. CDR3 protein: CASSLRGWGNGYTF. CDR3 in DNA: TGTGCCAGCAGTTTGCGAGGATGGGGGAATGGCTACACCTTC.

This chain links TRBV5-4 with TRBJ1-6; D remains unclear. CDR1 is SGHNT and CDR2 is YYREEE in the germline V gene (reference sequence). The CDR3 length is 15 residues. V was pared by 4 bases and J by 5 bases, with 13 bases between. The CDR3 protein is CASSPAEVHNSPLHF. CDR3 nucleotide sequence: TGTGCCAGCAGCCCCGCGGAGGTTCATAATTCACCCCTCCACTTT.